The clone carrying this T cell receptor (beta chain) was seen at least ten times. Its antigen remains unidentified. This CDR3 spans 15 amino acids. The germline V gene has CDR1 SGHTA and CDR2 FQGNSA. The V and J ends lost 3 bases and 5 bases, in that order; junction bases with no gene match: 4. Treg sorting used a CD4+CD25+CD127-/low gate. Semi-nested PCR with Nested Universal Primer A followed constant-region reverse priming of full-length variable regions. TCRdb recomputed calls from the 5' RACE reads with MiXCR, one row per CDR3 protein. The sample lists over 40,000 distinct CDR3 sequences; 22% were seen once. Study-level findings and limits: Tumor-infiltrating Treg TCR alpha and beta sequences overlapped most with tumor naive CD4+ T cells, then blood naive.

The chain couples TRBV7-2 to TRBJ2-7, with 13 bases matching TRBD2. This TCR was recovered from a female donor with breast cancer. The sample comprised Tregs sorted from a lymph node. CDR3 sequence (DNA): TGTGCCAGCAGCTTCCTCGGACTAGCGGGAGACGAGCAGTACTTC. Its protein product is CASSFLGLAGDEQYF.